Listed below are T cell receptor beta chains from one sample, sequenced in a study of beta chain features in type 1 diabetes. The assay was immunoSEQ multiplex PCR, and TCRdb's table has in-frame clones only and misses some. The table includes about 180,000 clones, 6.5% to 9.5% detected once. Specimen: central memory CD4+ T cells from blood. These receptors originate from a woman aged 40 to 50 with type 1 diabetes. Both conserved end residues are part of each CDR3. Fields, in order: D gene, clone size, V gene, J gene, CDR3 protein, CDR3 DNA. The D gene is left open where the match is weak. Expanded clones get a size class; other rows say once, few or many, or leave the size out.

d_gene: NA
abundance: few
v_gene: TRBV7-8
j_gene: TRBJ2-1
CDR3aa: CASSLVLARGYNEQFF
CDR3nt: TGTGCCAGCAGCTTAGTTCTAGCCAGGGGTTACAATGAGCAGTTCTTC

d_gene: TRBD1
abundance: few
v_gene: TRBV6-6
j_gene: TRBJ2-7
CDR3aa: CASARQGLDEQYF
CDR3nt: TGTGCCAGCGCCCGACAGGGGCTGGACGAGCAGTACTTC

d_gene: NA
abundance: many
v_gene: TRBV29-1
j_gene: TRBJ2-3
CDR3aa: CSVEGGFRQAPSTDTQYF
CDR3nt: TGCAGCGTTGAAGGAGGATTCCGACAGGCGCCGTCCACAGATACGCAGTATTTT

d_gene: NA
abundance: NA
v_gene: TRBV5-4
j_gene: TRBJ1-2
CDR3aa: CASSLGTGAGGYTF
CDR3nt: TGTGCCAGCAGCTTGGGTACAGGAGCAGGTGGCTACACCTTC

d_gene: NA
abundance: few
v_gene: TRBV5-4
j_gene: TRBJ2-7
CDR3aa: CASSNQGFYEQYF
CDR3nt: TGTGCCAGCAGCAATCAGGGCTTCTACGAGCAGTACTTC

d_gene: NA
abundance: NA
v_gene: TRBV7-3
j_gene: TRBJ2-1
CDR3aa: CASRGPNEQFF
CDR3nt: TGTGCCAGCAGGGGGCCCAATGAGCAGTTCTTC

d_gene: NA
abundance: few
v_gene: TRBV7-8
j_gene: TRBJ2-4
CDR3aa: CASSFPGNIQYF
CDR3nt: TGTGCCAGCAGCTTCCCGGGGAACATTCAGTACTTC

d_gene: NA
abundance: NA
v_gene: TRBV7-9
j_gene: TRBJ1-4
CDR3aa: CASSSGQINEKLFF
CDR3nt: TGTGCCAGCAGCTCCGGACAGATTAATGAAAAACTGTTTTTT

d_gene: NA
abundance: many
v_gene: TRBV4-3
j_gene: TRBJ2-7
CDR3aa: CASSPSGAGRDEQYF
CDR3nt: TGCGCCAGCAGCCCCTCAGGGGCAGGACGCGACGAGCAGTACTTC

d_gene: TRBD1
abundance: few
v_gene: TRBV7-2
j_gene: TRBJ2-5
CDR3aa: CASSWTGAGETQYF
CDR3nt: TGTGCCAGCAGCTGGACAGGGGCCGGCGAGACCCAGTACTTC

d_gene: NA
abundance: few
v_gene: TRBV11-1
j_gene: TRBJ2-7
CDR3aa: CASSLRPGDPPYEQYF
CDR3nt: TGTGCCAGCAGCTTAAGGCCAGGCGACCCCCCCTACGAGCAGTACTTC

d_gene: NA
abundance: NA
v_gene: TRBV14
j_gene: TRBJ2-1
CDR3aa: CASSQDAGANYNEQFF
CDR3nt: TGTGCCAGCAGCCAAGACGCGGGGGCAAACTACAATGAGCAGTTCTTC

d_gene: NA
abundance: NA
v_gene: TRBV6-6
j_gene: TRBJ2-1
CDR3aa: CASSRGNHNEQFF
CDR3nt: TGTGCCAGCAGCCGCGGGAACCACAATGAGCAGTTCTTC

d_gene: TRBD1
abundance: NA
v_gene: TRBV9
j_gene: TRBJ1-3
CDR3aa: CASSATGSGNTIYF
CDR3nt: TGTGCCAGCAGCGCGACAGGGTCCGGAAACACCATATATTTT

d_gene: TRBD1
abundance: NA
v_gene: TRBV18
j_gene: TRBJ1-2
CDR3aa: CASSLGDRANYGYTF
CDR3nt: TGTGCCAGCTCGCTGGGGGACAGAGCTAACTATGGCTACACCTTC

d_gene: NA
abundance: NA
v_gene: TRBV6-6
j_gene: TRBJ2-7
CDR3aa: CASSYSAALGEQYF
CDR3nt: TGTGCCAGCAGTTACTCTGCGGCATTAGGCGAGCAGTACTTC

d_gene: TRBD1
abundance: NA
v_gene: TRBV5-1
j_gene: TRBJ2-7
CDR3aa: CASRQGASSSYEQYF
CDR3nt: TGCGCCAGCAGACAGGGGGCTTCATCCTCCTACGAGCAGTACTTC

d_gene: TRBD1
abundance: few
v_gene: TRBV18
j_gene: TRBJ2-5
CDR3aa: CASSLLDRVETQYF
CDR3nt: TGTGCCAGCTCGCTCCTGGACAGGGTGGAGACCCAGTACTTC

d_gene: TRBD2
abundance: few
v_gene: TRBV4-3
j_gene: TRBJ2-1
CDR3aa: CASSQDGREAYNEQFF
CDR3nt: TGCGCCAGCAGCCAAGATGGGCGGGAGGCCTACAATGAGCAGTTCTTC

d_gene: NA
abundance: NA
v_gene: TRBV9
j_gene: TRBJ2-7
CDR3aa: CASSAYPGETYEQYF
CDR3nt: TGTGCCAGCAGCGCGTACCCTGGAGAGACCTACGAGCAGTACTTC

d_gene: TRBD1
abundance: NA
v_gene: TRBV27
j_gene: TRBJ2-7
CDR3aa: CASSLKVPGQGAHEQYF
CDR3nt: TGTGCCAGCAGTTTGAAGGTCCCGGGACAGGGAGCCCACGAGCAGTACTTC

d_gene: NA
abundance: few
v_gene: TRBV28
j_gene: TRBJ1-2
CDR3aa: CASTKRQLGYTF
CDR3nt: TGTGCCAGCACCAAGCGGCAGCTTGGCTACACCTTC

d_gene: TRBD2
abundance: few
v_gene: TRBV29-1
j_gene: TRBJ2-1
CDR3aa: CSVLAGDREQFF
CDR3nt: TGCAGCGTTCTAGCGGGAGATCGTGAGCAGTTCTTC

d_gene: TRBD2
abundance: NA
v_gene: TRBV27
j_gene: TRBJ2-1
CDR3aa: CASSFRPLLGSGGAHNEQFF
CDR3nt: TGTGCCAGCAGTTTCCGACCCCTCTTGGGAAGCGGGGGGGCCCACAATGAGCAGTTCTTC

d_gene: NA
abundance: few
v_gene: TRBV18
j_gene: TRBJ1-4
CDR3aa: CASSPGGTGRVEKLFF
CDR3nt: TGTGCCAGCTCACCAGGAGGCACAGGGCGAGTAGAAAAACTGTTTTTT

d_gene: NA
abundance: NA
v_gene: TRBV28
j_gene: TRBJ1-4
CDR3aa: CASGVVDEKLFF
CDR3nt: TGTGCCAGCGGAGTAGTGGATGAAAAACTGTTTTTT

d_gene: TRBD2
abundance: few
v_gene: TRBV7-2
j_gene: TRBJ2-1
CDR3aa: CASSLGQRGGGSEQFF
CDR3nt: TGTGCCAGCAGCTTAGGGCAGCGGGGGGGAGGGAGTGAGCAGTTCTTC